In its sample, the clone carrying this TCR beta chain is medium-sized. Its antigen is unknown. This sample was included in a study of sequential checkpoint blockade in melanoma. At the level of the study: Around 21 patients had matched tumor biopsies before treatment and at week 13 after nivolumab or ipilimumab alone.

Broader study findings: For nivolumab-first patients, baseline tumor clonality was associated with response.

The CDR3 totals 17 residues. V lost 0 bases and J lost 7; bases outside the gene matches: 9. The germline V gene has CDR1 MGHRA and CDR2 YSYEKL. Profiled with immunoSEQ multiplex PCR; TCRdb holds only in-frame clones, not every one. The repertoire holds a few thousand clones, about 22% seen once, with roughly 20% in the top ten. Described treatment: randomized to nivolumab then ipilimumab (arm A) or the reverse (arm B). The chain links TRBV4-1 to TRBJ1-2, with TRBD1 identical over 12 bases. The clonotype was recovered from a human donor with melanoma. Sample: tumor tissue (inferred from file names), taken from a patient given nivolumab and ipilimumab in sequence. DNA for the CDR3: TGCGCCAGCAGCCAAGATCTGGGGACAGGGGGCGCGGGTGGCTACACCTTC. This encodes CASSQDLGTGGAGGYTF.